This entry describes one T cell receptor (beta chain). Ten or more counts support this clonotype. Its antigen is unknown. No much larger clone exists at a distance of one base, and base qualities are not known. The entry originates in a study of neurological immune-mediated disorders (dated by TCRdb to the late 2010s). Study-level background: Peripheral blood TCR-beta repertoires from patients with HTLV-I-associated myelopathy (HAM/TSP), patients with multiple sclerosis, and healthy controls were compared in the study using UMI-based sequencing. Longitudinal samples, technical triplicates and paired sorted CD4+ and CD8+ T-cell subsets, alongside PBMC samples, were included among the roughly 100 TCR-beta libraries. The cohort was made up of 68 subjects, consisting of 14 HAM/TSP patients, 34 multiple sclerosis patients and some 20 healthy controls.

cDNA was synthesized by template-switch 5'RACE using a primer with a 10-nucleotide random unique molecular identifier that tagged each TCR transcript. Each sequencing run produced over 170 million TCR-beta sequences covering 15-18 subjects. The RNeasy kit was used for extraction of total RNA. The KAPA Real-time Library Amplification kit was used to amplify TCR-beta VDJ regions with primers for the TCR constant region and the 5'RACE anchor. A first PCR added sample indexes and Illumina adaptors, after which a second PCR increased the library yield. After Ampure bead purification, the TCR product of roughly 650 bp was size-selected on a 2% E-gel SizeSelection system. Before pooling, library quality was checked on a Bioanalyzer, concentration was measured with Qubit, and libraries were quantified with the Kapa Library Quantification kit. Libraries were sequenced paired-end 2 x 150 bp on an Illumina HiSeq 2500. To increase sequence diversity, 25-30% phiX was spiked into each library pool. In the authors' own workflow: The quality-filtered reads were processed with the UMI-based MiGEC pipeline, whose error correction step removed more than 80% of the raw TCR sequences. VDJ genes were aligned to IMGT germline references, and each clonotype was defined by a unique CDR3 amino acid sequence together with V-J genes. Clonal expansion, Shannon diversity and CDR3 relatedness (CalcPairwiseDistances, ClusterSamples) were evaluated with VDJtools, and phylogenetic trees were built with CLCbio workbench. Expanded clones were defined as having at least 8 unique UMIs, based on coefficient-of-variation modelling across technical triplicates. TCRdb handled the public reads itself, with Q25 trimming in fastp and clone calling in MiXCR, and kept productive beta chains. Every entry covers one CDR3 protein and lists the most common genes and DNA from its rows. These V and J calls are TCRdb output, not the study's own analysis. The sample records about 79,000 distinct CDR3 sequences, 13% to 15% of which are singletons. 6.5% to 8% of the sample goes to the ten largest clones.

Reading from cysteine to phenylalanine, the CDR3 counts 15 amino acids. CDR3 DNA only is kept here, 45 bases in frame from base 1. Relative to germline, V is 5 bases shorter and J is 1 base shorter, with 14 bases between their ends. The CDR1 and CDR2 encoded by the germline V gene (reference sequence) are DFQATT and SNEGSKA. Healthy controls were blood bank volunteers in Maryland, USA. For unsorted PBMC libraries, 2 million PBMCs were used after storage in RNAlater at -80 degrees C until RNA extraction. Peripheral blood underwent Ficoll-Hypaque density gradient centrifugation to isolate PBMCs, which were then cryopreserved in liquid nitrogen. Study-wide conclusions, independent of this receptor: No identical CDR3 amino acid sequences were shared among expanded clones across subjects, suggesting private TCR-beta repertoires in all groups. TCR clonal expansion was highest in HAM/TSP patients and lowest in MS patients, with MS patients falling below even healthy controls.

What was sequenced was PBMCs. The clonotype was recovered from a woman between 45 and 60 years old in good health. This sequence uses TRBV20-1 and TRBJ2-2; TRBD1 is a weak D gene call, 5 bases matching. This receptor carries the CDR3 CSALLGRGNTGELFF. Here is the DNA: TGCAGTGCTCTACTCGGAAGGGGGAACACCGGGGAGCTGTTTTTT.